There are many counts of the clone carrying this T cell receptor beta chain. Its cognate antigen is unknown. The data derive from a study of T cells in Graves' hyperthyroidism and ophthalmopathy. General study points: Most thyroid clonotypes expanded above 0.001 appeared in blood too.

TCR beta CDR3 region amplification was performed from RNA transcripts. First-round RT-PCR of the TCR CDR3 relied on the HTBI primer set. TCRdb itself ran the multiplex PCR reads through MiXCR, one entry per CDR3 protein. Seen here are hundreds of thousands of distinct CDR3 sequences, 35% to 55% observed once, and the top ten hold about 8.2%. Researchers barred patients who had uncontrolled infection, other autoimmune disease, pregnancy or lactation. The receptor comes from a woman between 18 and 30 years old with Graves' hyperthyroidism. Sequencing was carried out using peripheral blood or thyroid tissue (not recorded which).

CDR3 in DNA: TGTGCCAGCGGACAGTATAGCAATCAGCCCCAGCATTTT. Translation gives CASGQYSNQPQHF. The chain uses TRBV2 and TRBJ1-5, with D possibly matching TRBD1 (6 bases). V lost 8 bases to trimming and J lost 0 bases, with 8 bases between them. Germline V gene lookup returns CDR1 SNHLY and CDR2 FYNNEI. CDR3 length equals 13 residues.